Below are 15 T cell receptor beta chains sequenced from a single sample in a study of blood T cell repertoires in COVID-19 (dated by TCRdb to the early 2020s). Library preparation employed the immunoSEQ multiplex PCR assay. As stored in TCRdb, this immuneACCESS dataset retains in-frame rearrangements with V and J assigned. A fraction of the clones does not appear; measured against another copy, unresolved V genes explain less than half of the discrepancy, and the remainder lacks a known reason. This sample lists 200,000 to 250,000 clones; under 90% were detected once. The ten top clones hold approximately 5.1% of the sample. Sequencing used peripheral blood. The source of these receptors is a woman aged 55-69 years who had recovered from COVID-19.

This clone was detected only a few times. The J gene is TRBJ1-1, the V gene TRBV7-2, with 12 bases fitting TRBD1. This CDR3 spans 18 amino acids. V lost 2 bases to trimming and J lost 4 bases; unmatched junction nucleotides: 11. Germline-derived CDR1 and CDR2 are SGHTA and FQGNSA. CDR3 sequence: CASSLLLGQGARGTEAFF. CDR3 DNA sequence: TGTGCCAGCAGCTTATTACTGGGACAGGGGGCGCGGGGCACTGAAGCTTTCTTT. Supplemented by reference TRBV7-2 and TRBJ1-1, the full variable domain reads GAGVSQSPSNKVTEKGKDVELRCDPISGHTALYWYRQSLGQGLEFLIYFQGNSAPDKSGLPSDRFSAERTGGSVSTLTIQRTQQEDSAVYLCASSLLLGQGARGTEAFFGQGTRLTVV.

The rearrangement links TRBV5-5 to TRBJ1-2, with D possibly TRBD1 on 6 matching bases. V gave up 3 bases and J gave up 4 bases, with 22 bases separating them. Germline V gives CDR1 SGHKS, CDR2 YYEKEE (reference sequence). The CDR3 totals 17 residues. CDR3 coding DNA: TGTGCCAGCAGCTGGGCAACAAGCGGGGGCGCGACCTATGGCTACACCTTC. It codes for CASSWATSGGATYGYTF.

This chain links TRBV6-5 with TRBJ2-2; 8 bases are a match to TRBD1. V was pared by 2 bases and J by 1 base, with 3 bases of the junction left unmatched. This CDR3 has 16 residues. Germline CDR1 and CDR2: MNHEY and SVGAGI. This CDR3 is CASSYRTGWNTGELFF. In nucleotides, the CDR3 is TGTGCCAGCAGTTACCGGACAGGGTGGAACACCGGGGAGCTGTTTTTT.

This clone turned up a few times. This chain links TRBV3-1 (or the pseudogene TRBV3-2) with TRBJ2-2; TRBD1 aligns across 10 bases. V lost 4 bases, J lost 8 bases, and 10 bases stayed unmatched. This CDR3 spans 16 amino acids. Germline-derived CDR1 and CDR2 are LGHDT and YNNKEL (reference sequence). The CDR3 spells CASSLEIGTGVGELFF. The CDR3 nucleotides are TGTGCCAGCAGCCTGGAAATCGGGACAGGGGTAGGGGAGCTGTTTTTT.

V usage is TRBV5-1 and J usage is TRBJ2-3, with D possibly being TRBD2 (6 bases). V was shortened by 4 bases and J by 8 bases, with 26 bases between the two germline ends. The CDR3 length is 17 residues. Germline V gene data show CDR1 as SGHRS and CDR2 as YFSETQ. The CDR3 nucleotides read TGCGCCAGCAGCATCCCCCGGGACTCCTATGCCTCCGGTACGCAGTATTTT. Amino acid sequence: CASSIPRDSYASGTQYF.

The V call is TRBV5-6, the J call TRBJ1-5; tentative D call: TRBD1 (6 bases). This CDR3 comprises 15 residues. Trimming shortened V by 1 base and J by 6 bases, and 14 bases separated the two germline ends. Germline CDR1 SGHDT, CDR2 YYEEEE. In DNA, the CDR3 is TGTGCCAGCAGCTTGTATCAGGGGACGATTCAGCCCCAGCATTTT. This codes for CASSLYQGTIQPQHF.

The chain is built from TRBV3-1 (or the pseudogene TRBV3-2) and TRBJ2-1; 10 bases line up with TRBD2. The V segment lost 3 bases and the J segment 3 bases; nucleotides outside the gene matches: 11. The CDR3 has 18 residues. Germline V gene sequence: CDR1 LGHDT, CDR2 YNNKEL (reference sequence). CDR3 protein: CASSQIFSGGSFYNEQFF. CDR3 nucleotide sequence: TGTGCCAGCAGCCAGATTTTTAGCGGGGGGTCTTTCTACAATGAGCAGTTCTTC.

The CDR3 DNA reads as TGCAGTGCTAGTTTTTATAGCGGGGGGGCCAATGAGCAGTTCTTC. Amino acid sequence: CSASFYSGGANEQFF. The chain is built from TRBV20-1 and TRBJ2-1, with 11 bases matching TRBD2. The length of the CDR3 is 15 residues. The V segment lost 3 bases and the J segment 6 bases; nucleotides outside the gene matches: 7. The germline V gene has CDR1 DFQATT and CDR2 SNEGSKA (reference sequence).

The V and J genes are TRBV29-1 and TRBJ2-1; perhaps TRBD2 as D (6 bases). The V end lost 1 base, the J end lost 6 bases, and 16 bases lay between the germline ends. This CDR3 comprises 15 residues. From germline, CDR1 is SQVTM and CDR2 ANQGSEA. The DNA for the CDR3 is TGCAGCGTTGAAGGGGGAGGACAACGGCCCAATGAGCAGTTCTTC. Protein product: CSVEGGGQRPNEQFF.

The rearrangement uses TRBV19 and TRBJ2-1, with a possible D match to TRBD2 (6 bases). The V and J ends lost 7 bases and 0 bases respectively, with 16 bases between them. The CDR3 length is 16 residues. Germline CDR1 LNHDA, CDR2 SQIVND (reference sequence). The CDR3 region is CASTPDYPTSYNEQFF. CDR3 coding DNA: TGTGCCAGTACCCCGGACTACCCCACCTCCTACAATGAGCAGTTCTTC. Looking up the rest from reference TRBV19 and TRBJ2-1 gives the full variable domain: DGGITQSPKYLFRKEGQNVTLSCEQNLNHDAMYWYRQDPGQGLRLIYYSQIVNDFQKGDIAEGYSVSREKKESFPLTVTSAQKNPTAFYLCASTPDYPTSYNEQFFGPGTRLTVL.

The rearrangement joins TRBV14 to TRBJ1-6; a possible D gene is TRBD1 (6 bases). CDR1 and CDR2 from the germline V gene are SGHDN and FVKESK. V was shortened by 4 bases and J by 14 bases, with 21 bases between the two germline ends. This CDR3 comprises 15 residues. For the CDR3, the DNA is TGTGCCAGCAGCCCCCTCAGGGGCGGATCAGAATCCCTCCACTTT. Translating gives CASSPLRGGSESLHF.

This chain joins TRBV3-1 (or the pseudogene TRBV3-2) and TRBJ1-3; D is undetermined. In germline, CDR1 is LGHDT, CDR2 YNNKEL (reference sequence). The CDR3 spans 15 residues. Between the trimmed V and J ends, which lost 0 bases and 0 bases, there was a span of 6 bases. The CDR3 DNA reads as TGTGCCAGCAGCCAAGATCTCGTCTCTGGAAACACCATATATTTT. It encodes CASSQDLVSGNTIYF.

For this clone: The same CDR3 is also encoded by other DNA sequences in this sample. The chain has TRBV30 and TRBJ1-6, with 7 bases identical to TRBD1. J lost 9 bases, V lost 0 bases, and 17 bases had no gene match. Looked up from germline, CDR1 is GTSNPN and CDR2 is SVGIG (reference sequence). The CDR3 spans 18 residues. CDR3 sequence (DNA): TGTGCCTGGAGTGTAAAGAGACAGGGAGTTAGCACCCCTTCACCCCTCCACTTT. It yields the protein CAWSVKRQGVSTPSPLHF.

The chain joins TRBV15 to TRBJ1-3; D is perhaps TRBD1 (5 bases). Germline CDR1 reads LNHNV; CDR2 reads YYDKDF (reference sequence). This CDR3 has 18 amino acids. Trimming took 0 bases from V and 0 from J, leaving 15 bases between them. CDR3 residues: CATSRDLRGRNSGNTIYF. Here the CDR3 DNA reads TGTGCCACCAGCAGAGATTTGCGGGGGAGGAACTCTGGAAACACCATATATTTT.

The chain carries TRBV4-3 and TRBJ1-2; D uncertain. The germline V gene has CDR1 LGHNA and CDR2 YSLEER. This CDR3 is 14 amino acids long. V was clipped by 0 bases and J by 2 bases, with 7 bases between them. CDR3 nucleotides: TGCGCCAGCAGCCAAGAGAGAGGGAACTATGGCTACACCTTC. Translation gives CASSQERGNYGYTF.